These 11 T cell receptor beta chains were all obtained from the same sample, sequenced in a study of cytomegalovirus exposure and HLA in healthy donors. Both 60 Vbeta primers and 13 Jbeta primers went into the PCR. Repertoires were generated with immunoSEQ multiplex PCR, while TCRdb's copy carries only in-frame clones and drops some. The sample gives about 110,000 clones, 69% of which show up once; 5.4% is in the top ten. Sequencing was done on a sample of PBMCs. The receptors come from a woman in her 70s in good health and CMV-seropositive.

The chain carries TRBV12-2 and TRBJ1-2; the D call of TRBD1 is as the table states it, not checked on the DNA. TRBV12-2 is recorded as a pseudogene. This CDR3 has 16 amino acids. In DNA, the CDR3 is TGTGCAAGTCGTTCTAGCCCGGGACAGGGCTGCTATGGCTACACCTTC. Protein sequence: CASRSSPGQGCYGYTF.

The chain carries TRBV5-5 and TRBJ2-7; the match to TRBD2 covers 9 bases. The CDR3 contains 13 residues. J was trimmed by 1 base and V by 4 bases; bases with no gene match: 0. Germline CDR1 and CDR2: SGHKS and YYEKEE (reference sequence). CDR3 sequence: CASSLAGSYEQYF. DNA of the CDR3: TGTGCCAGCAGCCTAGCGGGATCCTACGAGCAGTACTTC. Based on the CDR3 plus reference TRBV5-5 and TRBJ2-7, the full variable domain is DAGVTQSPTHLIKTRGQQVTLRCSPISGHKSVSWYQQVLGQGPQFIFQYYEKEERGRGNFPDRFSARQFPNYSSELNVNALLLGDSALYLCASSLAGSYEQYFGPGTRLTVT.

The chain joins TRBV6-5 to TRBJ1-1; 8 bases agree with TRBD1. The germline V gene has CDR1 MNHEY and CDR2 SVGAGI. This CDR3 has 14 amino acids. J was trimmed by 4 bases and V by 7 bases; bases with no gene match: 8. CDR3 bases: TGTGCCAGCACCGCAGGGGGCGGGAGCACTGAAGCTTTCTTT. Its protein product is CASTAGGGSTEAFF.

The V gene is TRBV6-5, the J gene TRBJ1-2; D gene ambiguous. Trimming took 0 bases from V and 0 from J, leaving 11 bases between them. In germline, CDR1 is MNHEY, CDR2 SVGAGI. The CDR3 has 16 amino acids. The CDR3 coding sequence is TGTGCCAGCAGTTACTCGATTACGGGGTCTAACTATGGCTACACCTTC. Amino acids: CASSYSITGSNYGYTF.

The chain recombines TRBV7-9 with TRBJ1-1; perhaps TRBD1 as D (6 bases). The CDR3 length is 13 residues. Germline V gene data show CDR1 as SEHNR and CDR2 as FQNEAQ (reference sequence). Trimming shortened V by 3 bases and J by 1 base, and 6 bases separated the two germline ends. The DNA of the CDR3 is TGTGCCAGCAGCTTGACAGGGAACACTGAAGCTTTCTTT. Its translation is CASSLTGNTEAFF.

CDR3 in DNA: TGCGCCAGCAGCCCTCAACAGGGGACGGCCACTGAAGCTTTCTTT. As protein: CASSPQQGTATEAFF. This chain connects TRBV23-1 to TRBJ1-1; the match to TRBD1 covers 7 bases. TRBV23-1 is treated as an ORF (open reading frame) with a function not yet certain. CDR3 size: 15 residues. V lost 6 bases, J lost 4 bases, and 11 bases stayed unmatched.

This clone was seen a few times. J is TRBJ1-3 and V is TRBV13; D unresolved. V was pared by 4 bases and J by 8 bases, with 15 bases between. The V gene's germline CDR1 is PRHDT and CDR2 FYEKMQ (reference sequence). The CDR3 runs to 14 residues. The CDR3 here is CASSYFLAPDTIYF. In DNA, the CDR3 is TGTGCCAGCAGCTACTTCCTAGCCCCGGACACCATATATTTT.

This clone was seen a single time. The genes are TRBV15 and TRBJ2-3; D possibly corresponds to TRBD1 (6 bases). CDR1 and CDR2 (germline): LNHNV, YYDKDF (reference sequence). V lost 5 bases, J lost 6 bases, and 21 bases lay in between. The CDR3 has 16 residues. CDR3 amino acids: CATSLPQTAGADTQYF. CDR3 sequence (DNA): TGTGCCACCAGCCTTCCTCAAACGGCAGGGGCGGATACGCAGTATTTT.

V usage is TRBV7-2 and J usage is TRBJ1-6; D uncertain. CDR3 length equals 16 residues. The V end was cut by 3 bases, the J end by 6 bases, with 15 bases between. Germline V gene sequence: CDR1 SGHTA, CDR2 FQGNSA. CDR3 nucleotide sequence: TGTGCCAGCAGCTTCGCAGGAACCCCCTTTAATTCACCCCTCCACTTT. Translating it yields CASSFAGTPFNSPLHF.

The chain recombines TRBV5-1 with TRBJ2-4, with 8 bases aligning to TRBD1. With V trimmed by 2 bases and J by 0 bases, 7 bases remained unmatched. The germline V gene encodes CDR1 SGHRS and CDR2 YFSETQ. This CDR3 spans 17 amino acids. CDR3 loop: CASSFGQGVLAKNIQYF. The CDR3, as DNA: TGCGCCAGCAGCTTCGGACAGGGAGTTTTAGCCAAAAACATTCAGTACTTC.

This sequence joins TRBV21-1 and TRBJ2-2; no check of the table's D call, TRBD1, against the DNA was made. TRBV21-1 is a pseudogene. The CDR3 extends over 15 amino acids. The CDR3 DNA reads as TGTGCCAGCACCTCGGACAGGGGCGACACCGGGGAGCTGTTTTTT. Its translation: CASTSDRGDTGELFF.